This T cell receptor (beta chain) stems from a study of cytomegalovirus exposure and HLA in healthy donors. Study findings and constraints: A previous analysis found most TCR beta V segments productive roughly 87% or roughly 30% of the time. A missense DCLRE1C variant was associated with V- and J-gene trimming of TCR beta chains in a later analysis, and an independent cohort replicated the association. Presence/absence analysis assumed near-uniform sequencing depth across donors. Cytomegalovirus status, reportedly, was diagnosed with high specificity and sensitivity by the classifier.

As to this clone: As yet, its antigen is unknown.

13 Jbeta primers and 60 Vbeta primers were used for the PCR. Clones were read by immunoSEQ multiplex PCR, and TCRdb kept only the in-frame ones, dropping some. The table has about 140,000 clones, 65% to 80% seen once; the top ten hold 2.5% to 3.5%. Unmatched junction bases numbered 17, after V lost 4 bases and J lost 3 bases. This CDR3 region has 19 residues. Germline V gives CDR1 LGHNA, CDR2 YNFKEQ. This clonotype was sampled from a male donor in good health and CMV-seronegative. The source material was PBMCs. The chain employs TRBV4-2 and TRBJ2-3; 9 nucleotides agree with TRBD2. In nucleotides, the CDR3 is TGTGCCAGCAGCCCCCAAAGTAGGGGCGCGGGGGGGCCGACAGATACGCAGTATTTT. Encoded protein: CASSPQSRGAGGPTDTQYF.